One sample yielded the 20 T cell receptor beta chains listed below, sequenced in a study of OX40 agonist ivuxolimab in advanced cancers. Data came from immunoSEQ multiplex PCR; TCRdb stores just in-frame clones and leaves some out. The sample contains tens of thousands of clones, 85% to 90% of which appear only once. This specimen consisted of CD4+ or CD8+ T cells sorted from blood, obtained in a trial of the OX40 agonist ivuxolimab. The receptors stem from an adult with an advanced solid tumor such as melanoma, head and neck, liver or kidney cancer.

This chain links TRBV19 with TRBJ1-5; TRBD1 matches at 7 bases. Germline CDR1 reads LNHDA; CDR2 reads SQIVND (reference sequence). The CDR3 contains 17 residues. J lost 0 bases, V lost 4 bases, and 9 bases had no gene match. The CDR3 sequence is CASSKSRDSPSNQPQHF. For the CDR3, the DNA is TGTGCCAGTAGTAAGTCCCGGGACAGCCCTAGCAATCAGCCCCAGCATTTT.

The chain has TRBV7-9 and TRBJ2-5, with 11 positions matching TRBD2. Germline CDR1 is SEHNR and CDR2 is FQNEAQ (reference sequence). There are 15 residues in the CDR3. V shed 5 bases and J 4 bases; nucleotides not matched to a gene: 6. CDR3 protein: CASSPRTSGRETQYF. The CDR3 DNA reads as TGTGCCAGCAGCCCGCGTACTAGCGGGAGAGAGACCCAGTACTTC.

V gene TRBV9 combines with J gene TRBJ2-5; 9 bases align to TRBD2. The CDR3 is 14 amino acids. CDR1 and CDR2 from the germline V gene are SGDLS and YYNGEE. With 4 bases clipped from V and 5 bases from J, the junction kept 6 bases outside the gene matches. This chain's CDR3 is CASSKKGLAETQYF. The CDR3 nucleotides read TGTGCCAGCAGCAAAAAAGGACTAGCGGAGACCCAGTACTTC.

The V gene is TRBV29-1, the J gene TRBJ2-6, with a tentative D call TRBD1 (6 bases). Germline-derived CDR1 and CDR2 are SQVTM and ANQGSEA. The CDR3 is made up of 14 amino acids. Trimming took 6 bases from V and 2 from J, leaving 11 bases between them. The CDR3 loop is CSVVQGAGANVLTF. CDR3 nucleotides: TGCAGCGTGGTACAGGGTGCTGGGGCCAACGTCCTGACTTTC.

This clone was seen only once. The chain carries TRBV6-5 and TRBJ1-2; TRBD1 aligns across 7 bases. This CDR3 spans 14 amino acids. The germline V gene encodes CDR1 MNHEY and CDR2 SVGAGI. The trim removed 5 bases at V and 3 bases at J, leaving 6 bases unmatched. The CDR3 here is CASSPPGTDYGYTF. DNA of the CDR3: TGTGCCAGCAGTCCCCCAGGGACAGACTATGGCTACACCTTC.

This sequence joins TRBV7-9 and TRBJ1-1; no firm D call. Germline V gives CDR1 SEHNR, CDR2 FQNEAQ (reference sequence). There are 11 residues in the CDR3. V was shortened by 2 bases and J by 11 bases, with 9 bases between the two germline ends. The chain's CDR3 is CASSLQLGAFF. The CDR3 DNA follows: TGTGCCAGCAGCTTACAGCTAGGGGCTTTCTTT.

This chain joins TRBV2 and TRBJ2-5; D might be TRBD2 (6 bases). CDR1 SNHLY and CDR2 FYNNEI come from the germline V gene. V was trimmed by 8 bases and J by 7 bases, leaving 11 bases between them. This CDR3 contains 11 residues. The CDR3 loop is CASAPGVTQYF. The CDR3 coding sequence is TGTGCCAGCGCGCCGGGAGTGACCCAGTACTTC.

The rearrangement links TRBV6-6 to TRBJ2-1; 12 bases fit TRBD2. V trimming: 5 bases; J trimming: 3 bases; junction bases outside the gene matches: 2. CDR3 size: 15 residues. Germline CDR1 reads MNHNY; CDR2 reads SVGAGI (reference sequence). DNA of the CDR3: TGTGCCAGCAGTAGGACTAGCGGGAACTACAATGAGCAGTTCTTC. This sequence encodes CASSRTSGNYNEQFF.

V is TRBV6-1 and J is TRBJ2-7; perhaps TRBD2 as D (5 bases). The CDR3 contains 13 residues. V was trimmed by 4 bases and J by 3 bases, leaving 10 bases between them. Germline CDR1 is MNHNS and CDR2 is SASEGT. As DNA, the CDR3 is TGTGCCAGCAGTGTGGACGGGGACTACGAGCAGTACTTC. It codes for CASSVDGDYEQYF.

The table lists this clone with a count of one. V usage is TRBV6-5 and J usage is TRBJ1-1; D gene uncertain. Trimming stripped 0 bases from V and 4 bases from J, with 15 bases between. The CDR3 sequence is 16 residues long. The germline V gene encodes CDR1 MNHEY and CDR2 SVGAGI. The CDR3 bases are TGTGCCAGCAGTTACTCGATGGGAAGGGAAAGCACTGAAGCTTTCTTT. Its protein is CASSYSMGRESTEAFF.

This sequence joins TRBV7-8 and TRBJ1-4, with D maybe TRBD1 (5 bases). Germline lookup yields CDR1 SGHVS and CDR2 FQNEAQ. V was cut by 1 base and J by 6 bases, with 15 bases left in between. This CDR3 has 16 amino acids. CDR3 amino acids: CASSLVGVSGHEKLFF. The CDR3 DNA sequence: TGTGCCAGCAGCTTAGTTGGGGTCTCGGGGCATGAAAAACTGTTTTTT.

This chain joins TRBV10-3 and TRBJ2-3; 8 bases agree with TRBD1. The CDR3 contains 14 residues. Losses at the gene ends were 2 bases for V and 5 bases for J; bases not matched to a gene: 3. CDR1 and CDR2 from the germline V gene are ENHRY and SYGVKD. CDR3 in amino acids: CAISEKQGGDTQYF. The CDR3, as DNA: TGTGCCATCAGTGAGAAACAGGGGGGAGATACGCAGTATTTT.

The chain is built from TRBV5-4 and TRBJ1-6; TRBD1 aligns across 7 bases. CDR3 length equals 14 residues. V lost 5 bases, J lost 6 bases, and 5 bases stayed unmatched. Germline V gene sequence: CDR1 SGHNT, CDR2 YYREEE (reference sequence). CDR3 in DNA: TGTGCCAGCAGTTTCGGACAGGCTAATTCACCCCTCCACTTT. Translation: CASSFGQANSPLHF.

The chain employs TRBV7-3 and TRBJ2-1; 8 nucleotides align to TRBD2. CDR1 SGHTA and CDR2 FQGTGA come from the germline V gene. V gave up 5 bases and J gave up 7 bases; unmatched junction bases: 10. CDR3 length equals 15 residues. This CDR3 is CASSIGTREGNEQFF. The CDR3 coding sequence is TGTGCCAGCAGCATAGGGACTAGGGAAGGGAATGAGCAGTTCTTC.

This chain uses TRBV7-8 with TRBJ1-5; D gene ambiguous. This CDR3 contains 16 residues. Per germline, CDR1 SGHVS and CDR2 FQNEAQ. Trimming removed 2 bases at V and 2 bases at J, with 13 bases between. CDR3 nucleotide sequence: TGTGCCAGCAGCTTACTTGGAACGCCTGGCAATCAGCCCCAGCATTTT. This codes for CASSLLGTPGNQPQHF.

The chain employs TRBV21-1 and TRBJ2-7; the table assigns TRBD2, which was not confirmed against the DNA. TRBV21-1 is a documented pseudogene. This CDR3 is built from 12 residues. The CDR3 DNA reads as TGTGCCAGCAGCAAATGGAGGGAAAAGCAGTACTTC. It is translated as CASSKWREKQYF.

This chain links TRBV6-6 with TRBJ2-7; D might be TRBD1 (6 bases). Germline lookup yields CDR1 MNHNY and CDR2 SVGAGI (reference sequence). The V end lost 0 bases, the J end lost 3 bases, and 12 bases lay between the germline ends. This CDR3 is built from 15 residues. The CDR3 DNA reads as TGTGCCAGCAGTTACTCTAGTAAAGGGGGCTACGAGCAGTACTTC. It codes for CASSYSSKGGYEQYF.

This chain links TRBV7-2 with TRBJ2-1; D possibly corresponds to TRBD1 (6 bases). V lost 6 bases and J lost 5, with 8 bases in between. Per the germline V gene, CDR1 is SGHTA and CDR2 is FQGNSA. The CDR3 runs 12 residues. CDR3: CASRGQHNEQFF. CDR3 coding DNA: TGTGCCAGCAGAGGACAGCACAATGAGCAGTTCTTC.

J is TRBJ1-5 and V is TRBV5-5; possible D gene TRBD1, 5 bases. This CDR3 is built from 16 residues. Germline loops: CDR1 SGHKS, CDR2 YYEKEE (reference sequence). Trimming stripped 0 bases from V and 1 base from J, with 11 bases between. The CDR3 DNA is TGTGCCAGCAGCTTGGTAGGGGCGCAGAGCAATCAGCCCCAGCATTTT. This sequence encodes CASSLVGAQSNQPQHF. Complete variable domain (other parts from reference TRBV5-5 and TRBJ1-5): DAGVTQSPTHLIKTRGQQVTLRCSPISGHKSVSWYQQVLGQGPQFIFQYYEKEERGRGNFPDRFSARQFPNYSSELNVNALLLGDSALYLCASSLVGAQSNQPQHFGDGTRLSIL.

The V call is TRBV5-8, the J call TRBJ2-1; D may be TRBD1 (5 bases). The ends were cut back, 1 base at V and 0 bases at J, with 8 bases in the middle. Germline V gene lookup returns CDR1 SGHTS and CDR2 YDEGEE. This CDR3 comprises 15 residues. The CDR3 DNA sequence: TGTGCCAGCAGCTTGACAGGAGTCTCCTACAATGAGCAGTTCTTC. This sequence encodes CASSLTGVSYNEQFF.